This T cell receptor beta chain originates from a study of T cells after yellow fever vaccination. Study findings and constraints: Booster samples showed a return of most primary-vaccination clones (roughly 96% CD4, 88% CD8).

Trimming removed 5 bases from V and 7 bases from J, with 12 bases in between. CDR1 is MNHNS and CDR2 is SASEGT in the germline V gene. This CDR3 has 13 amino acids. MiXCR was run by TCRdb on the 5' RACE reads, yielding one entry per CDR3 protein. This table has 300,000 to 400,000 distinct CDR3 sequences, over 8% appearing once. About this clonotype itself: Its antigen is undetermined.

The chain carries TRBV6-1 and TRBJ1-3; a possible D gene is TRBD1 (5 bases). This clonotype was sampled from a man aged 18 to 35 who received the YFV17D yellow fever vaccine. Sample: PBMCs, taken on the day of the first yellow fever vaccination. The CDR3 reads CASSTQGGNTIYF. Here the CDR3 DNA reads TGTGCCAGCAGTACCCAGGGTGGGAACACCATATATTTT.